Listed below are T cell receptor beta chains from one sample, sequenced in a study of breast tumors, draining lymph nodes, adjacent tissues. TCRdb re-analysed the multiplex PCR reads in MiXCR, keeping a single row per CDR3 protein. The sample has roughly 21,000 distinct CDR3 sequences; approximately 48% are singletons. What was sequenced was breast tumor tissue. The receptor source for this set is a female donor with breast cancer. Some clones in this sample may be carry-over from other donors' samples. CDR3s leave out the opening cysteine and the closing phenylalanine or tryptophan.

j_call v_call cdr3_aa
TRBJ2-1 TRBV6-1 ASSAFSGTSGRDYNEQF
TRBJ2-7 TRBV7-9 ASSSGTSAHEQY
TRBJ2-2 TRBV18 ASSPPYLNTGELF
TRBJ1-2 TRBV5-6 ASSQDRGYGYT
TRBJ2-1 TRBV7-3 ASSSQGGMSSYNEQF
TRBJ2-4 TRBV6-1 ASSEGRRQNIQY
TRBJ2-1 TRBV29-1 SVVRTGGRGEQF
TRBJ1-5 TRBV20-1 SARDSSQPQH
TRBJ2-7 TRBV11-2 ASSLDRSVFSYEQY
TRBJ2-5 TRBV6-6 ASSHSMVRLQETQY
TRBJ1-2 TRBV20-1 SAPGQGARHGYT
TRBJ1-4 TRBV14 ASSQVGNEKLF
TRBJ2-7 TRBV10-3 AISDGDGAYEQY
TRBJ2-3 TRBV24-1 ATSDAGTGGLDYNEQY
TRBJ2-1 TRBV5-6 ASSSTSGRGNNEQF
TRBJ2-7 TRBV6-6 ASSYSRYEQY
TRBJ1-6 TRBV7-3 ASRLSANNSPLH
TRBJ2-7 TRBV7-9 ASSPPGSSYEQY
TRBJ2-7 TRBV5-1 ASSGEAGDEQY
TRBJ2-1 TRBV10-3 AIRRTSGRYNEQF
TRBJ2-3 TRBV7-2 ASRGEAGGPDTQY
TRBJ2-3 TRBV7-2 ASSLGGLAGDTQY
TRBJ2-1 TRBV28 AGSRTGGSNEQF
TRBJ2-5 TRBV12-5 ASGPRDRSRETQY
TRBJ2-1 TRBV10-3 AIRRTSGRNQF
TRBJ2-2 TRBV11-3 ASSSRLAGANTGELF
TRBJ2-1 TRBV10-1 AISVEWGNEQF
TRBJ2-1 TRBV6-4 ASSHSRGGYNEQF
TRBJ2-2 TRBV5-4 ASSLITGYTGELS
TRBJ2-5 TRBV12-3/TRBV12-4 ASSFGLAGGPSQETQY
TRBJ2-6 TRBV27 ASSPSDSSSGANVLT
TRBJ1-4 TRBV20-1 SAEDSDSTNEKLF
TRBJ2-1 TRBV12-3/TRBV12-4 ASSPAGGRGEQF
TRBJ2-7 TRBV10-2 ASSPESSYEQY
TRBJ2-7 TRBV7-3 ASSLTAGPYEQY
TRBJ2-7 TRBV7-6 ASSLAETGGNEQY
TRBJ2-5 TRBV5-1 ASSSSTSGRRGQETQY
TRBJ1-2 TRBV10-2 ASSEWSTTNYGYT
TRBJ2-3 TRBV27 ASTSSGLGTDTQY
TRBJ2-1 TRBV4-1 ASSQVVGLAHNEQF
TRBJ1-2 TRBV20-1 SARDIYYGYT
TRBJ2-7 TRBV18 ASSPLRGNEQY
TRBJ1-2 TRBV12-3/TRBV12-4 ASSLGQSGGYT
TRBJ2-7 TRBV20-1 SARAPSDYEQY
TRBJ2-2 TRBV7-2 ASSGPGQGATGELF
TRBJ1-4 TRBV4-1 ASSQTQGEKLF
TRBJ2-2 TRBV20-1 SARGEATTGELF
TRBJ2-7 TRBV15 ATSPQNPDGPYEQY